This T cell receptor (beta chain) was sequenced during a study of cytomegalovirus exposure and HLA in healthy donors. Study overall: Tens of millions of unique TCR sequences came from HLA-typed donors in an early release. About four fifths of 398 genotyped donors fell in the Caucasian-associated ancestry cluster.

This PCR relied on a set of 60 Vbeta primers and 13 Jbeta primers. Measured with immunoSEQ multiplex PCR; TCRdb has only the in-frame clones, and not every one. Its table lists 130,000 to 150,000 clones. The CDR3 length is 14 residues. Losses at the gene ends were 1 base for V and 2 bases for J; bases not matched to a gene: 0. In germline, CDR1 is SGHRS, CDR2 YFSETQ. The chain carries TRBV5-1 and TRBJ1-5; 7 bases are shared with TRBD1. The sample taken for sequencing was PBMCs. The clonotype originates from a man in his forties or fifties in good health and CMV-seronegative. CDR3 bases: TGCGCCAGCAGCTTGACAGGGGGCAATCAGCCCCAGCATTTT. It is translated as CASSLTGGNQPQHF.